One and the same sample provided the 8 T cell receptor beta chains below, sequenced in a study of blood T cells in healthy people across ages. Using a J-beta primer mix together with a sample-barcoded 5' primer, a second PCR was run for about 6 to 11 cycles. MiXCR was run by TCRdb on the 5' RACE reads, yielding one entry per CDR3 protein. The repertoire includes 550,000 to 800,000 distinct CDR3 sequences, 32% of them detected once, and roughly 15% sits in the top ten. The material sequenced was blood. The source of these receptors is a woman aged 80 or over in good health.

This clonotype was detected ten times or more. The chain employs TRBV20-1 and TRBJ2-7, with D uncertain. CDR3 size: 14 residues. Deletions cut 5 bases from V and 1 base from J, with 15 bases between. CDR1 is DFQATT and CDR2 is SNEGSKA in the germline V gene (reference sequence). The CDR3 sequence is CSAYSDTKSYEQYF. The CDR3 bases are TGCAGTGCTTACTCTGACACGAAATCCTACGAGCAGTACTTC.

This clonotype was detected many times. Here the CDR3 reads CASSPPLGGSSYNEQFF. The CDR3 DNA sequence: TGTGCCAGCTCACCACCCCTAGGGGGGAGCTCCTACAATGAGCAGTTCTTC. The chain employs TRBV18 and TRBJ2-1; TRBD1 or TRBD2 may be the D gene (6 bases each). CDR1 and CDR2 from the germline V gene are KGHSH and LQKENI. This CDR3 has 17 residues. V lost 0 bases and J lost 0, with 12 bases in between. Filled out from reference TRBV18 and TRBJ2-1, the complete variable domain reads NAGVMQNPRHLVRRRGQEARLRCSPMKGHSHVYWYRQLPEEGLKFMVYLQKENIIDESGMPKERFSAEFPKEGPSILRIQQVVRGDSAAYFCASSPPLGGSSYNEQFFGPGTRLTVL.

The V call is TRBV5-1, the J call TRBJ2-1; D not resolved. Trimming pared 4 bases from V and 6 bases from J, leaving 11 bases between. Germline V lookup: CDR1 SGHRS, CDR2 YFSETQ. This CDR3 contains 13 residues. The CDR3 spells CASSPQPLNEQFF. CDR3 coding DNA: TGCGCCAGCAGCCCACAACCACTCAATGAGCAGTTCTTC. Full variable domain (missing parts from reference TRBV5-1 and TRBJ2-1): KAGVTQTPRYLIKTRGQQVTLSCSPISGHRSVSWYQQTPGQGLQFLFEYFSETQRNKGNFPGRFSGRQFSNSRSEMNVSTLELGDSALYLCASSPQPLNEQFFGPGTRLTVL.

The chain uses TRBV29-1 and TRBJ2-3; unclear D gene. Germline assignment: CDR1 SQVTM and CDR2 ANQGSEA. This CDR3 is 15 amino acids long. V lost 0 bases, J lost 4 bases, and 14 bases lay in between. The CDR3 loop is CSVEDVASYPDTQYF. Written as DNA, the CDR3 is TGCAGCGTTGAAGATGTGGCAAGTTACCCAGATACGCAGTATTTT.

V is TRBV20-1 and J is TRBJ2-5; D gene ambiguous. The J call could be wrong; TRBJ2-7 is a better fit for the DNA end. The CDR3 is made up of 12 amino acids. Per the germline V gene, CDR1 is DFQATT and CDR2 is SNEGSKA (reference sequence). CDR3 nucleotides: TGCAGTGCTTGCGACCGGTTCGACGAGCAGTACTTC. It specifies CSACDRFDEQYF.

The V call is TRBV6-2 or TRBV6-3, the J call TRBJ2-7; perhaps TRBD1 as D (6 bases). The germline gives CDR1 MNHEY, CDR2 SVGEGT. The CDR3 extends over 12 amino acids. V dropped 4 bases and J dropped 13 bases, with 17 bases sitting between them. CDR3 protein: CASSSGQSLSYF. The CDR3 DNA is TGTGCCAGCAGTTCGGGACAAAGCTTATCCTACTTC.

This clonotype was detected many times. The CDR3 here is CASSDMRVGSYEQYF. For the CDR3, the DNA is TGTGCCAGCAGTGATATGAGGGTAGGCTCCTACGAGCAGTACTTC. The chain has TRBV6-1 and TRBJ2-7; tentative D call: TRBD2 (5 bases). The CDR3 length is 15 residues. CDR1 and CDR2 from the germline V gene are MNHNS and SASEGT. V shed 3 bases and J shed 0 bases, with 12 bases lying between them.

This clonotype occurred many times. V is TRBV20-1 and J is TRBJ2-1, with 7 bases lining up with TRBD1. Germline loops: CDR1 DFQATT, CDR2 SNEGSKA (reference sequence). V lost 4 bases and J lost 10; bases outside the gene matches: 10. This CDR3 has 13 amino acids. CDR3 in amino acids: CSATKHTGAEQFF. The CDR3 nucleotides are TGCAGTGCTACCAAACATACAGGGGCCGAGCAGTTCTTC.